Listed below are T cell receptor beta chains from one sample, sequenced in a study of cytomegalovirus exposure and HLA in healthy donors. TCRdb's table, derived via immunoSEQ multiplex PCR, lists solely in-frame clones and lacks some. The sample holds approximately 70,000 clones, over 75% seen once. The sequenced material came from PBMCs. The origin of the receptors is a man aged 40-49 years in good health and CMV-seronegative. Both conserved end residues are part of each CDR3. A D gene is named only where the DNA matches it firmly. Expanded clones are given a class, and other clones once, few, many or no size at all.

v_call: TRBV19
j_call: TRBJ1-5
clone_size: .
d_call: TRBD1
cdr3_aa: CASGTGYWNQPQHF
cdr3_nt: TGTGCCAGCGGGACAGGTTATTGGAATCAGCCCCAGCATTTT

v_call: TRBV7-9
j_call: TRBJ2-3
clone_size: .
d_call: .
cdr3_aa: CASSRREVPATDTQYF
cdr3_nt: TGTGCCAGCAGCCGCAGGGAGGTCCCCGCCACAGATACGCAGTATTTT

v_call: TRBV5-1
j_call: TRBJ2-4
clone_size: .
d_call: TRBD2
cdr3_aa: CASSLVGEASGRIGKNIQYF
cdr3_nt: TGCGCCAGCAGCTTGGTCGGGGAAGCTAGCGGGAGGATCGGCAAAAACATTCAGTACTTC

v_call: TRBV5-6
j_call: TRBJ1-5
clone_size: .
d_call: .
cdr3_aa: CASSLSMEGNSNQPQHF
cdr3_nt: TGTGCCAGCAGCTTGAGCATGGAGGGGAATAGCAATCAGCCCCAGCATTTT

v_call: TRBV6-1
j_call: TRBJ1-3
clone_size: .
d_call: .
cdr3_aa: CASTDRFSGNTIYF
cdr3_nt: TGTGCCAGCACCGACAGGTTTTCCGGAAACACCATATATTTT

v_call: TRBV7-9
j_call: TRBJ2-3
clone_size: .
d_call: TRBD2
cdr3_aa: CASSVGTSGSSTDTQYF
cdr3_nt: TGTGCCAGCAGCGTGGGGACTAGCGGTTCTAGCACAGATACGCAGTATTTT

v_call: TRBV5-1
j_call: TRBJ2-7
clone_size: few
d_call: TRBD1
cdr3_aa: CASSLVPGGAYEQYF
cdr3_nt: TGCGCCAGCAGCTTGGTTCCAGGGGGAGCCTACGAGCAGTACTTC

v_call: TRBV18
j_call: TRBJ1-1
clone_size: .
d_call: .
cdr3_aa: CASSPGGGYTEAFF
cdr3_nt: TGTGCCAGCTCACCAGGGGGGGGGTACACTGAAGCTTTCTTT

v_call: TRBV2
j_call: TRBJ1-6
clone_size: .
d_call: .
cdr3_aa: CASAETANSPLHF
cdr3_nt: TGTGCCAGCGCGGAGACCGCGAATTCACCCCTCCACTTT

v_call: TRBV9
j_call: TRBJ2-1
clone_size: once
d_call: TRBD2
cdr3_aa: CASSRTQLAGGPNEQFF
cdr3_nt: TGTGCCAGCAGCCGAACACAACTAGCGGGAGGGCCTAATGAGCAGTTCTTC

v_call: TRBV11-2
j_call: TRBJ2-7
clone_size: .
d_call: TRBD1
cdr3_aa: CASSLETGPSYEQYF
cdr3_nt: TGTGCCAGCAGCTTAGAGACAGGGCCCTCCTACGAGCAGTACTTC

v_call: TRBV14
j_call: TRBJ2-2
clone_size: .
d_call: .
cdr3_aa: CASSPTGNTGELFF
cdr3_nt: TGTGCCAGCAGCCCGACTGGGAACACCGGGGAGCTGTTTTTT

v_call: TRBV6-5
j_call: TRBJ1-1
clone_size: few
d_call: .
cdr3_aa: CASSSYKQAFF
cdr3_nt: TGTGCCAGCAGTTCGTACAAACAAGCTTTCTTT

v_call: TRBV4-1
j_call: TRBJ1-2
clone_size: .
d_call: .
cdr3_aa: CASSQFSRSGERYTF
cdr3_nt: TGCGCCAGCAGCCAATTTTCGAGGTCAGGGGAACGCTACACCTTC

v_call: TRBV28
j_call: TRBJ2-7
clone_size: .
d_call: .
cdr3_aa: CAGRKGPSYEQYF
cdr3_nt: TGTGCCGGGAGAAAGGGTCCCTCCTACGAGCAGTACTTC

v_call: TRBV2
j_call: TRBJ1-2
clone_size: .
d_call: TRBD1
cdr3_aa: CASSEAGQGSFYGYTF
cdr3_nt: TGTGCCAGCAGTGAAGCGGGACAGGGGTCTTTCTATGGCTACACCTTC

v_call: TRBV27
j_call: TRBJ2-7
clone_size: .
d_call: TRBD2
cdr3_aa: CASRYSTSGRYEQYF
cdr3_nt: TGTGCCAGCAGGTATTCGACTAGCGGGAGGTACGAGCAGTACTTC

v_call: TRBV10-1
j_call: TRBJ2-3
clone_size: .
d_call: .
cdr3_aa: CASSEGPRGTQYF
cdr3_nt: TGCGCCAGCAGTGAGGGGCCTCGGGGTACGCAGTATTTT

v_call: TRBV7-8
j_call: TRBJ2-2
clone_size: .
d_call: .
cdr3_aa: CASSLDARANTGELFF
cdr3_nt: TGTGCCAGCAGCTTAGACGCCAGGGCGAACACCGGGGAGCTGTTTTTT

v_call: TRBV25-1
j_call: TRBJ2-2
clone_size: .
d_call: TRBD2
cdr3_aa: CASRDYANTGELFF
cdr3_nt: TGTGCCAGCCGGGACTACGCGAACACCGGGGAGCTGTTTTTT

v_call: TRBV6-5
j_call: TRBJ1-2
clone_size: .
d_call: .
cdr3_aa: CASSYSDRTNYGYTF
cdr3_nt: TGTGCCAGCAGTTACTCGGACAGAACTAACTATGGCTACACCTTC

v_call: TRBV18
j_call: TRBJ2-7
clone_size: .
d_call: TRBD2
cdr3_aa: CASSSRAGVVYEQYF
cdr3_nt: TGTGCCAGCTCATCGCGAGCGGGGGTTGTTTACGAGCAGTACTTC

v_call: TRBV27
j_call: TRBJ1-4
clone_size: .
d_call: TRBD1
cdr3_aa: CASSFRTGGTNEKLFF
cdr3_nt: TGTGCCAGCAGTTTTCGGACAGGGGGAACTAATGAAAAACTGTTTTTT

v_call: TRBV6-4
j_call: TRBJ2-1
clone_size: .
d_call: TRBD2
cdr3_aa: CASSEGLAGDEQFF
cdr3_nt: TGTGCCAGCAGTGAAGGGCTAGCGGGAGATGAGCAGTTCTTC

v_call: TRBV6-1
j_call: TRBJ1-3
clone_size: .
d_call: TRBD1
cdr3_aa: CASSVRDRVTSGNTIYF
cdr3_nt: TGTGCCAGCAGTGTCCGGGACAGGGTAACGAGTGGAAACACCATATATTTT

v_call: TRBV29-1
j_call: TRBJ2-2
clone_size: once
d_call: TRBD2
cdr3_aa: CSVEGGLAGGITGELFF
cdr3_nt: TGCAGCGTTGAAGGGGGACTAGCGGGGGGGATCACCGGGGAGCTGTTTTTT

v_call: TRBV12-5
j_call: TRBJ2-2
clone_size: .
d_call: TRBD1
cdr3_aa: CASAQGALNTGELFF
cdr3_nt: TGTGCTAGTGCCCAGGGGGCATTGAACACCGGGGAGCTGTTTTTT

v_call: TRBV19
j_call: TRBJ2-7
clone_size: .
d_call: TRBD1
cdr3_aa: CASQGQGGPYEQYF
cdr3_nt: TGTGCCAGTCAGGGACAGGGGGGTCCCTACGAGCAGTACTTC

v_call: TRBV2
j_call: TRBJ2-3
clone_size: .
d_call: .
cdr3_aa: CASIQRSGSTDTQYF
cdr3_nt: TGTGCCAGCATTCAAAGGTCGGGGAGCACAGATACGCAGTATTTT

v_call: TRBV5-1
j_call: TRBJ2-3
clone_size: .
d_call: .
cdr3_aa: CASSSMGGPALDTQYF
cdr3_nt: TGCGCCAGCAGCTCCATGGGGGGACCGGCATTAGATACGCAGTATTTT

v_call: TRBV7-9
j_call: TRBJ1-1
clone_size: .
d_call: TRBD1
cdr3_aa: CASSFWTGLNTEAFF
cdr3_nt: TGTGCCAGCAGCTTTTGGACAGGGCTGAACACTGAAGCTTTCTTT

v_call: TRBV28
j_call: TRBJ2-1
clone_size: once
d_call: .
cdr3_aa: CASSLDGSPLDPSYNEQFF
cdr3_nt: TGTGCCAGCAGTTTAGACGGGAGCCCCCTCGATCCGTCCTACAATGAGCAGTTCTTC

v_call: TRBV21-1
j_call: TRBJ2-4
clone_size: .
d_call: .
cdr3_aa: CASNFPRLAKNIQYF
cdr3_nt: TGTGCCAGCAACTTTCCCCGACTAGCCAAAAACATTCAGTACTTC

v_call: TRBV2
j_call: TRBJ2-3
clone_size: .
d_call: .
cdr3_aa: CASSGRPRVADTQYF
cdr3_nt: TGTGCCAGCAGTGGTAGGCCGAGGGTCGCAGATACGCAGTATTTT

v_call: TRBV9
j_call: TRBJ1-4
clone_size: .
d_call: .
cdr3_aa: CASSVAGVGKNCFF
cdr3_nt: .

v_call: TRBV19
j_call: TRBJ2-3
clone_size: .
d_call: TRBD1
cdr3_aa: CASKDRASVDTQYF
cdr3_nt: TGTGCCTCAAAGGACAGGGCATCGGTGGATACGCAGTATTTT

v_call: TRBV20-1
j_call: TRBJ2-1
clone_size: .
d_call: .
cdr3_aa: CSAAGTVEQFF
cdr3_nt: TGCAGTGCGGCGGGGACAGTTGAGCAGTTCTTC

v_call: TRBV4-1
j_call: TRBJ2-1
clone_size: .
d_call: .
cdr3_aa: CASSKVVVQVKSEQFF
cdr3_nt: TGCGCCAGCAGCAAAGTCGTGGTACAGGTAAAAAGTGAGCAGTTCTTC

v_call: TRBV7-2
j_call: TRBJ2-5
clone_size: .
d_call: .
cdr3_aa: CASSPSRETQYF
cdr3_nt: TGTGCCAGCAGCCCTAGCCGGGAGACCCAGTACTTC

v_call: TRBV9
j_call: TRBJ2-3
clone_size: .
d_call: TRBD2
cdr3_aa: CASSVGLAGGSLGTDTQYF
cdr3_nt: TGTGCCAGCAGCGTAGGGCTAGCGGGGGGGAGTTTGGGGACAGATACGCAGTATTTT

v_call: TRBV7-2
j_call: TRBJ1-5
clone_size: .
d_call: .
cdr3_aa: CASSPAQGAQHF
cdr3_nt: TGTGCCAGCAGTCCAGCACAGGGAGCCCAGCATTTT